The clone carrying this T cell receptor (beta chain) turned up a few times. The sample belongs to a study of blood T cells in healthy people across ages. V lost 5 bases and J lost 0, with 14 bases in between. The CDR3 totals 16 residues. The germline V gene encodes CDR1 SGHAT and CDR2 FQNNGV. Alongside a J-beta primer mix, a sample-barcoded 5' primer served in a second PCR lasting roughly 7 to 11 cycles. TCRdb fed the 5' RACE reads into MiXCR, producing one record per CDR3 protein. The profile shows about 650,000 distinct CDR3 sequences, around 52% of them singletons. Drawn from each donor were roughly 10 milliliters of peripheral blood.

This clonotype originated in a woman aged 80 or over in good health. The sample taken for sequencing was blood. This chain links TRBV11-2 with TRBJ2-4; possibly TRBD1 for D (6 bases). CDR3 in amino acids: CASSPQGRGAKNIQYF. CDR3 DNA: TGTGCCAGCAGCCCACAGGGCCGGGGAGCCAAAAACATTCAGTACTTC.